Listed below are T cell receptor beta chains from one sample, sequenced in a study of OX40 agonist ivuxolimab in advanced cancers. Libraries were prepared by immunoSEQ multiplex PCR; TCRdb keeps only in-frame clonotypes and omits some of them. Of some 99,000 clones in the sample, around 85% were seen once. Specimen: CD4+ or CD8+ T cells sorted from blood, collected in a trial of the OX40 agonist ivuxolimab. These receptors all stem from an adult with an advanced solid tumor such as melanoma, head and neck, liver or kidney cancer. The CDR3 runs from the conserved cysteine through the conserved F or W. Each record gives: CDR3 DNA, CDR3 protein, J gene, V gene, D gene, clone size. The D gene is left open where the match is weak. Clone size, where shown, is once, few, many, or a class for clones that have expanded.

cdr3_nt: TGTGCCAGTAGCCGGACAGGGGGCGCAATAAACTACGAGCAGTACTTC; cdr3_aa: CASSRTGGAINYEQYF; j_call: TRBJ2-7; v_call: TRBV19; d_call: TRBD1; clone_size: -
cdr3_nt: TGTGCCAGCAGTTTTCCCGGGACTAGCGGGGGAGGCGATGGGGACCAGTACTTC; cdr3_aa: CASSFPGTSGGGDGDQYF; j_call: TRBJ2-5; v_call: TRBV5-6; d_call: TRBD2; clone_size: -
cdr3_nt: TGTGCCAGCAGCGTGCCCCGGGACACCCCGGCCGAGCAGTACTTC; cdr3_aa: CASSVPRDTPAEQYF; j_call: TRBJ2-7; v_call: TRBV7-2; d_call: -; clone_size: -
cdr3_nt: TGTGCCAGCAGAGTAAGGGCTGGGGTGCGGCAGCCCCAGCATTTT; cdr3_aa: CASRVRAGVRQPQHF; j_call: TRBJ1-5; v_call: TRBV6-5; d_call: -; clone_size: -
cdr3_nt: TGTGCCAGCAGTGCTACCGGGGGCGGGTACGAGCAGTACTTC; cdr3_aa: CASSATGGGYEQYF; j_call: TRBJ2-7; v_call: TRBV2; d_call: -; clone_size: once
cdr3_nt: TGTGCCAGCAGCTTAGAGGCAGCACGTCTGCAAGGTGGCGCGCAGTATTTT; cdr3_aa: CASSLEAARLQGGAQYF; j_call: TRBJ2-3; v_call: TRBV7-6; d_call: -; clone_size: -
cdr3_nt: TGCGCCAGCAGCTCGGCCGGGGCCGAAAAACTGTTTTTT; cdr3_aa: CASSSAGAEKLFF; j_call: TRBJ1-4; v_call: TRBV5-1; d_call: -; clone_size: -
cdr3_nt: TGTGCCAGCTCTGGTGGATTGAACACTGAAGCTTTCTTT; cdr3_aa: CASSGGLNTEAFF; j_call: TRBJ1-1; v_call: TRBV18; d_call: -; clone_size: -
cdr3_nt: TGTGCCAGTAGTAAACCCGGGACAGGACCCTACGAGCAGTACTTC; cdr3_aa: CASSKPGTGPYEQYF; j_call: TRBJ2-7; v_call: TRBV19; d_call: TRBD1; clone_size: -
cdr3_nt: TGTGCCAGCAGCCCGGGTCCTTCTTGGACGCTAGGTACGCAGTATTTT; cdr3_aa: CASSPGPSWTLGTQYF; j_call: TRBJ2-3; v_call: TRBV16; d_call: -; clone_size: -
cdr3_nt: TGTGCCAGCAGTCTTCGGGGAAGCTCCTATAATTCACCCCTCCACTTT; cdr3_aa: CASSLRGSSYNSPLHF; j_call: TRBJ1-6; v_call: TRBV14; d_call: -; clone_size: once
cdr3_nt: TGTGCCAGCGGAGGACAGGGCTGGGAGCTGTTTTTT; cdr3_aa: CASGGQGWELFF; j_call: TRBJ2-2; v_call: TRBV6-1; d_call: TRBD1; clone_size: -
cdr3_nt: TGTGCCAGCAGTCGTAGACAGGGGGTTAAGAACACTGAAGCTTTCTTT; cdr3_aa: CASSRRQGVKNTEAFF; j_call: TRBJ1-1; v_call: TRBV7-9; d_call: TRBD1; clone_size: -
cdr3_nt: TGTGCCAGTAGTCGCACTAGCGGGGGCCTAGGGGAGACCCAGTACTTC; cdr3_aa: CASSRTSGGLGETQYF; j_call: TRBJ2-5; v_call: TRBV19; d_call: TRBD2; clone_size: -
cdr3_nt: TGTGCCAGCAGCTTAGCGGGAGGGCCCTACGAGCAGTACTTC; cdr3_aa: CASSLAGGPYEQYF; j_call: TRBJ2-7; v_call: TRBV7-3; d_call: TRBD2; clone_size: -
cdr3_nt: TGTGCCAGCAGCGGACAGTTGTACAATGAGCAGTTCTTC; cdr3_aa: CASSGQLYNEQFF; j_call: TRBJ2-1; v_call: TRBV6-1; d_call: -; clone_size: -
cdr3_nt: TGTGCCAGCAGTCCCGCTCCCGGCAGGGGGAAGGAGGGCTACACCTTC; cdr3_aa: CASSPAPGRGKEGYTF; j_call: TRBJ1-2; v_call: TRBV27; d_call: TRBD1; clone_size: -
cdr3_nt: TGTGCCAGAAGCTCCGGGACAGTCTACGAGCAGTACTTC; cdr3_aa: CARSSGTVYEQYF; j_call: TRBJ2-7; v_call: TRBV5-3; d_call: TRBD1; clone_size: -